Below, one T cell receptor (beta chain) is given with its context. Source study methods: Counts of nucleated cells, estimated from reference gene primer amplification, were obtained. Assay used: immunoSEQ multiplex PCR; TCRdb lists only in-frame clones, some missing. Clonal size and the V and J genes are those of that table, whereas D and trimming came from the DNA. The sample carries roughly 76,000 clones, approximately 80% recorded once. This sample was taken from a study of blood T cell repertoires in COVID-19. Study in general: There were acute and convalescent COVID-19 samples, and they came from the United States, Italy and Spain. Sources were T cells, B-cell-depleted T cells, or PBMCs; the material itself was cDNA or gDNA.

This TCR was recovered from an older woman with acute or convalescent COVID-19. The specimen sequenced was peripheral blood.

The DNA of the CDR3 is TGTGCCAGTAGTATGGACTACAACACCGGGGAGCTGTTTTTT. Amino acids: CASSMDYNTGELFF. The rearrangement links TRBV19 to TRBJ2-2; D is possibly TRBD2 (6 bases). The V gene lost 3 bases and the J gene lost 2 bases, with 7 bases spanning the gap. CDR3 length: 14 residues. Germline assignment: CDR1 LNHDA and CDR2 SQIVND (reference sequence).